One and the same sample provided the 12 T cell receptor beta chains below, sequenced in a study of blood T cell repertoires in COVID-19. Measured with immunoSEQ multiplex PCR; TCRdb has only the in-frame clones, and not every one. The sample lists 35,000 to 55,000 clones; roughly nine tenths were seen once. The sample consisted of peripheral blood. The receptors were gathered from a human donor in a cohort sampled during active COVID-19.

The table lists this clone with a few counts. J is TRBJ2-2 and V is TRBV18, with 7 bases matching TRBD2. Germline V CDR1 and CDR2: KGHSH, LQKENI. V lost 0 bases to trimming and J lost 2 bases; unmatched junction nucleotides: 6. This CDR3 contains 17 residues. The CDR3 is CASSPPGGELNTGELFF. Written as DNA, the CDR3 is TGTGCCAGCTCACCACCGGGAGGGGAGTTAAACACCGGGGAGCTGTTTTTT.

The rearrangement uses TRBV28 and TRBJ2-1; 8 bases align to TRBD1. V was clipped by 6 bases and J by 5 bases; unmatched bases: 12. The CDR3 totals 16 residues. From germline, CDR1 is MDHEN and CDR2 SYDVKM. The CDR3 DNA follows: TGTGCCAGCAGGATGACAGGGGCACTCATAAACAATGAGCAGTTCTTC. Its translation is CASRMTGALINNEQFF.

V is TRBV19 and J is TRBJ1-1, with D perhaps matching TRBD1 (6 bases). This CDR3 contains 14 residues. V was clipped by 3 bases and J by 3 bases, with 11 bases between them. Germline V gene data show CDR1 as LNHDA and CDR2 as SQIVND (reference sequence). CDR3: CASSIRDIDTEAFF. The CDR3 region has the DNA TGTGCCAGTAGTATCCGGGACATAGACACTGAAGCTTTCTTT.

J is TRBJ2-7 and V is TRBV2; D ambiguous. V was trimmed by 4 bases and J by 5 bases, leaving 6 bases between them. This CDR3 has 11 residues. In germline, CDR1 is SNHLY, CDR2 FYNNEI. The CDR3 loop is CASSVSDEQYF. CDR3 bases: TGTGCCAGCAGTGTGTCTGACGAGCAGTACTTC.

The chain recombines TRBV7-2 with TRBJ2-3, with TRBD1 matching 7 bases. V was clipped by 5 bases and J by 4 bases; unmatched bases: 3. The CDR3 consists of 13 residues. Germline-derived CDR1 and CDR2 are SGHTA and FQGNSA. The CDR3 spells CASSRDSPDTQYF. As DNA, the CDR3 is TGTGCCAGCAGCCGGGACAGCCCAGATACGCAGTATTTT.

This chain joins TRBV12-3 or TRBV12-4 and TRBJ2-5; the D gene is possibly TRBD2 (6 bases). V dropped 5 bases and J dropped 1 base, with 8 bases sitting between them. The CDR3 extends over 13 amino acids. CDR3 DNA: TGTGCCAGCAGTCTGCGGGGCCAAGAGACCCAGTACTTC. Amino acids: CASSLRGQETQYF.

The chain links TRBV5-1 to TRBJ2-2; 7 bases are a match to TRBD2. This CDR3 spans 15 amino acids. V lost 0 bases to trimming and J lost 5 bases; unmatched junction nucleotides: 4. Germline-derived CDR1 and CDR2 are SGHRS and YFSETQ. CDR3 nucleotide sequence: TGCGCCAGCAGCTTGGACGGGGAGGGGACCGGGGAGCTGTTTTTT. This translates into CASSLDGEGTGELFF. Together with reference TRBV5-1 and TRBJ2-2, the CDR3 gives the full variable domain: KAGVTQTPRYLIKTRGQQVTLSCSPISGHRSVSWYQQTPGQGLQFLFEYFSETQRNKGNFPGRFSGRQFSNSRSEMNVSTLELGDSALYLCASSLDGEGTGELFFGEGSRLTVL.

The chain has TRBV18 and TRBJ2-1; 7 bases are shared with TRBD1. Losses at the gene ends were 8 bases for V and 4 bases for J; bases not matched to a gene: 11. This CDR3 has 15 amino acids. The V gene's germline CDR1 is KGHSH and CDR2 LQKENI. CDR3 sequence: CASETGTALYNEQFF. Here the CDR3 DNA reads TGTGCCAGCGAGACCGGGACAGCCCTATACAATGAGCAGTTCTTC.

The chain recombines TRBV5-1 with TRBJ1-4, with TRBD1 identical over 7 bases. The J segment lost 6 bases and the V segment lost 2 bases, leaving 7 bases of the junction unmatched. Per the germline V gene, CDR1 is SGHRS and CDR2 is YFSETQ. The CDR3 runs 15 residues. CDR3 region: CASSFHGDSDEKLFF. The CDR3 region has the DNA TGCGCCAGCAGCTTTCACGGGGACAGTGATGAAAAACTGTTTTTT.

The chain employs TRBV6-5 and TRBJ1-6; D is possibly TRBD1 (5 bases). Germline lookup yields CDR1 MNHEY and CDR2 SVGAGI. The ends were cut back, 8 bases at V and 6 bases at J, with 11 bases in the middle. This CDR3 comprises 13 residues. DNA for the CDR3: TGTGCCAGCTCGGAGCAGGGTAATTCACCCCTCCACTTT. Translated: CASSEQGNSPLHF.

V gene TRBV30 combines with J gene TRBJ1-2; possibly TRBD1 for D (5 bases). V was clipped by 5 bases and J by 6 bases, with 13 bases between them. This CDR3 is 12 amino acids long. Per the germline V gene, CDR1 is GTSNPN and CDR2 is SVGIG (reference sequence). CDR3 in amino acids: CAWGRDLHGYTF. The CDR3 DNA sequence: TGTGCCTGGGGCAGGGATTTACATGGCTACACCTTC.

The rearrangement uses TRBV5-1 and TRBJ2-5, with TRBD2 identical over 13 bases. The germline gives CDR1 SGHRS, CDR2 YFSETQ. Germline trimming cut 0 bases from V and 2 bases from J; bases unmatched to any gene: 4. CDR3 length equals 17 residues. CDR3: CASSLGLAGGLQETQYF. In DNA, the CDR3 is TGCGCCAGCAGCTTGGGACTAGCGGGGGGTCTTCAAGAGACCCAGTACTTC.